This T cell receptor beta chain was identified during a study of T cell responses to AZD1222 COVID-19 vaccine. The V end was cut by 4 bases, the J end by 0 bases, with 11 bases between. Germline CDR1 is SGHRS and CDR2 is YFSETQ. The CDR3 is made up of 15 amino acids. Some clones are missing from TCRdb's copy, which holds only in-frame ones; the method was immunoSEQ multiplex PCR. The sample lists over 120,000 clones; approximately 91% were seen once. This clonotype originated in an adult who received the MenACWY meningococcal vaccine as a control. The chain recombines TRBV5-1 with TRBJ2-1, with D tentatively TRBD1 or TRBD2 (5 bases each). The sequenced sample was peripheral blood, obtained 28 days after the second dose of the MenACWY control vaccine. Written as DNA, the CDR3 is TGCGCCAGCAGCCCAAGGGGACCCTCCTACAATGAGCAGTTCTTC. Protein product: CASSPRGPSYNEQFF.